A selection of T cell receptor beta chains follows, all from one sample in a study of T cell responses to AZD1222 COVID-19 vaccine. Sequencing used immunoSEQ multiplex PCR; TCRdb keeps in-frame clones, though not all of them. The sample includes 90,000 to 140,000 clones, roughly 80% of them seen just once. The sample consisted of peripheral blood, taken on day 0 of AZD1222 vaccination. These receptors were obtained from an adult in good health. Both conserved end residues are trimmed from each CDR3. Fields, in order: CDR3 protein, D gene, V gene, J gene. A D gene is named only where the DNA matches it firmly.

cdr3_aa: VRSPRPEGEKLF
d_call: .
v_call: TRBV7-5
j_call: TRBJ1-4

cdr3_aa: ATSRLSYYGYT
d_call: .
v_call: TRBV15
j_call: TRBJ1-2

cdr3_aa: ASSYGQSSYEQY
d_call: .
v_call: TRBV6-2/TRBV6-3
j_call: TRBJ2-7

cdr3_aa: ASSPRRGGTEAF
d_call: .
v_call: TRBV4-2
j_call: TRBJ1-1

cdr3_aa: ATTEGTGARQETQY
d_call: TRBD1
v_call: TRBV5-1
j_call: TRBJ2-5

cdr3_aa: ATSDFQPPHQPQH
d_call: .
v_call: TRBV24-1
j_call: TRBJ1-5

cdr3_aa: ASSLLGPGPNEQF
d_call: .
v_call: TRBV19
j_call: TRBJ2-1

cdr3_aa: AWMGGGYT
d_call: .
v_call: TRBV30
j_call: TRBJ1-2

cdr3_aa: ASSIAGEGREPQH
d_call: .
v_call: TRBV19
j_call: TRBJ1-5

cdr3_aa: ASSLEQYNSPLH
d_call: .
v_call: TRBV7-9
j_call: TRBJ1-6

cdr3_aa: ATSRAGGGRGETQY
d_call: .
v_call: TRBV15
j_call: TRBJ2-5

cdr3_aa: ASSLERSPAF
d_call: .
v_call: TRBV7-2
j_call: TRBJ1-1

cdr3_aa: ASSYHPPGGYT
d_call: .
v_call: TRBV7-9
j_call: TRBJ1-2

cdr3_aa: AISEQGRYGYT
d_call: .
v_call: TRBV10-3
j_call: TRBJ1-2

cdr3_aa: ASSIGGSGGVQPQH
d_call: .
v_call: TRBV19
j_call: TRBJ1-5

cdr3_aa: AIRAGGYGYT
d_call: .
v_call: TRBV10-3
j_call: TRBJ1-2

cdr3_aa: ASTPGLWETQY
d_call: .
v_call: TRBV2
j_call: TRBJ2-5

cdr3_aa: ASSHGPKGVVVQY
d_call: .
v_call: TRBV3-1/TRBV3-2
j_call: TRBJ2-7

cdr3_aa: ASSLEGFGYT
d_call: .
v_call: TRBV5-1
j_call: TRBJ1-2

cdr3_aa: ASSGTSGGQETQY
d_call: TRBD2
v_call: TRBV7-9
j_call: TRBJ2-5

cdr3_aa: ASSLSGTGVGYT
d_call: TRBD1
v_call: TRBV27
j_call: TRBJ1-2

cdr3_aa: ASSWTSPFSTDTQY
d_call: TRBD2
v_call: TRBV5-5
j_call: TRBJ2-3

cdr3_aa: ASSPGLAGGPYNEQF
d_call: TRBD2
v_call: TRBV5-1
j_call: TRBJ2-1

cdr3_aa: ASSQGVSSTDTQY
d_call: .
v_call: TRBV7-9
j_call: TRBJ2-3

cdr3_aa: ASSLDGAGNSPLH
d_call: .
v_call: TRBV5-1
j_call: TRBJ1-6

cdr3_aa: AISVQGGNYEQY
d_call: .
v_call: TRBV10-3
j_call: TRBJ2-7

cdr3_aa: ASSLSYNEQF
d_call: .
v_call: TRBV7-9
j_call: TRBJ2-1

cdr3_aa: SATTGSSNQPQH
d_call: TRBD1
v_call: TRBV29-1
j_call: TRBJ1-5

cdr3_aa: ASSSYREKSNEAF
d_call: .
v_call: TRBV27
j_call: TRBJ1-1

cdr3_aa: ATSRDLPPYEQY
d_call: .
v_call: TRBV15
j_call: TRBJ2-7

cdr3_aa: SGSGVGTEAF
d_call: .
v_call: TRBV29-1
j_call: TRBJ1-1